These 30 T cell receptor beta chains were sequenced from one sample in a study of cytomegalovirus exposure and HLA in healthy donors. Vbeta (60) and Jbeta (13) primers were used in the PCR. The table came from immunoSEQ multiplex PCR; TCRdb's copy has only in-frame clones and leaves some out. The sample contains just over 150,000 clones, 70% to 85% of which appear only once. The sample comprised PBMCs. Every receptor here comes from a man aged 50 or older in good health and CMV-seropositive.

Only a few counts were recorded for this clone. V and J are TRBV28 and TRBJ1-5; no clear D. CDR3 size: 15 residues. Trimming removed 2 bases from V and 4 bases from J, with 12 bases in between. Looked up from germline, CDR1 is MDHEN and CDR2 is SYDVKM. CDR3 nucleotide sequence: TGTGCCAGCAGTTTACCCCAGCAGGCTAATCAGCCCCAGCATTTT. This translates into CASSLPQQANQPQHF.

The gene calls are TRBV11-2 and TRBJ2-1; D is unclear. The CDR3 is made up of 13 amino acids. V shed 0 bases and J shed 5 bases, with 5 bases lying between them. Looked up from germline, CDR1 is SGHAT and CDR2 is FQNNGV. CDR3 residues: CASSLDRNNEQFF. In DNA form, the CDR3 reads TGTGCCAGCAGCTTAGACAGAAACAATGAGCAGTTCTTC.

This clone was detected only a few times. This rearrangement joins TRBV2 to TRBJ2-7, with 9 bases aligning to TRBD1. The germline V gene has CDR1 SNHLY and CDR2 FYNNEI. The CDR3 runs 14 residues. The J segment lost 7 bases and the V segment lost 8 bases, leaving 12 bases of the junction unmatched. In DNA form, the CDR3 reads TGTGCCAGCTACGCGGGGACAGGGCGACGGGAGCAGTACTTC. This encodes CASYAGTGRREQYF.

The chain combines TRBV28 with TRBJ2-5; D is possibly TRBD2 (5 bases). Germline V gene sequence: CDR1 MDHEN, CDR2 SYDVKM. The CDR3 sequence is 14 residues long. V lost 3 bases, J lost 1 base, and 9 bases lay in between. The CDR3 DNA reads TGTGCCAGCAGTTTGTCGAGGGTCCAAGAGACCCAGTACTTC. It codes for CASSLSRVQETQYF.

In its sample, this clone was seen once. This rearrangement joins TRBV7-8 to TRBJ1-4, with D perhaps matching TRBD1 (6 bases). Deletions cut 5 bases from V and 15 bases from J, with 13 bases between. The CDR3 has 11 residues. Germline CDR1 reads SGHVS; CDR2 reads FQNEAQ. The CDR3 sequence is CASSADSKMFF. As DNA, the CDR3 is TGTGCCAGCAGCGCGGACAGTAAGATGTTTTTT.

Comments on this clone: One end of the junction does not line up with germline, which may come from a read error. Other DNA sequences in this sample translate to the same CDR3. The chain is built from TRBV9 and TRBJ2-6; D perhaps matches TRBD2 (5 bases). Germline lookup yields CDR1 SGDLS and CDR2 YYNGEE. This CDR3 has 18 amino acids. CDR3 sequence reads: CASSVAQASSSGANVLTF. CDR3 coding DNA: TGTGCCAGTAGCGTAGCCCAGGCGTCGAGCTCTGGGGCCAACGTCCTGACTTTC.

The rearrangement joins TRBV19 to TRBJ1-2, with D perhaps TRBD1 (6 bases). Trimming left V 5 bases short and J 8 bases short, with 15 bases between. Germline assignment: CDR1 LNHDA and CDR2 SQIVND (reference sequence). The CDR3 runs to 13 residues. The CDR3 DNA sequence: TGTGCCAGTAGTCCACAGGGATATGGCGGCTACACCTTC. Its protein product is CASSPQGYGGYTF.

V usage is TRBV4-1 and J usage is TRBJ2-2, with 7 positions matching TRBD2. J was trimmed by 6 bases and V by 3 bases; bases with no gene match: 10. Germline V gives CDR1 MGHRA, CDR2 YSYEKL. The CDR3 contains 16 residues. The CDR3 DNA reads as TGCGCCAGCAGCCAGCCGGGACTACTGGATCCCGGGGAGCTGTTTTTT. Amino acid sequence: CASSQPGLLDPGELFF.

The chain employs TRBV10-2 and TRBJ1-2; D unresolved. The CDR3 sequence is 12 residues long. The V end lost 6 bases, the J end lost 4 bases, and 9 bases lay between the germline ends. CDR1 and CDR2 from the germline V gene are WSHSY and SAAADI. The CDR3 reads CASSDEIYGYTF. In DNA, the CDR3 is TGCGCCAGCAGCGATGAGATCTATGGCTACACCTTC.

V gene TRBV2 combines with J gene TRBJ2-3; no clear D gene. V was shortened by 4 bases and J by 0 bases, with 14 bases between the two germline ends. CDR1 is SNHLY and CDR2 is FYNNEI in the germline V gene. CDR3 length: 16 amino acids. The CDR3 DNA reads as TGTGCCAGCAGTGGTCAAAGGTGGGCGAGCACAGATACGCAGTATTTT. Protein: CASSGQRWASTDTQYF.

This clone was seen just once. The chain uses TRBV5-6 and TRBJ2-7; TRBD1 matches at 8 bases. Germline loops: CDR1 SGHDT, CDR2 YYEEEE. The CDR3 totals 14 residues. Trimming at V came to 4 bases and at J to 5 bases, leaving 8 bases not matched to a gene. CDR3 DNA: TGTGCCAGCAGCCTCCGGGACAGGCCGAACGAGCAGTACTTC. This sequence encodes CASSLRDRPNEQYF.

The genes are TRBV4-1 and TRBJ1-6, with unresolved D. The CDR3 runs to 16 residues. The germline V and J ends were trimmed by 1 base and 0 bases, with 7 bases remaining between them. The V gene's germline CDR1 is MGHRA and CDR2 YSYEKL. The CDR3 nucleotides read TGCGCCAGCAGCCAAGCTGTTAGCTCCTATAATTCACCCCTCCACTTT. Protein: CASSQAVSSYNSPLHF.

This clone was found once. CDR3 amino acids: CASRFRGIGGYGYTF. The CDR3 DNA is TGTGCCAGCAGATTTAGAGGGATTGGTGGCTATGGCTACACCTTC. The chain employs TRBV7-3 and TRBJ1-2, with D uncertain. Between the trimmed V and J ends, which lost 6 bases and 4 bases, there was a span of 18 bases. The germline CDR1 and CDR2 sequences are SGHTA and FQGTGA. This CDR3 spans 15 amino acids.

The chain couples TRBV6-1 to TRBJ1-5; D uncertain. Trimming took off 8 bases at V and 3 bases at J, with 11 bases between the two ends. This CDR3 contains 13 residues. Germline V gene lookup returns CDR1 MNHNS and CDR2 SASEGT. DNA of the CDR3: TGTGCCAGCGACAACGGGAACAATCAGCCCCAGCATTTT. Residues: CASDNGNNQPQHF.

The chain joins TRBV5-6 to TRBJ1-1; D is possibly TRBD1 (5 bases). CDR1 and CDR2 (germline): SGHDT, YYEEEE. This CDR3 is 12 amino acids long. V was pared by 0 bases and J by 10 bases, with 10 bases between. CDR3 sequence: CASSLVRGRAFF. For the CDR3, the DNA is TGTGCCAGCAGCTTGGTTAGGGGTCGAGCTTTCTTT.

The rearrangement uses TRBV5-8 and TRBJ2-7, with D tentatively TRBD2 (5 bases). The CDR3 is 13 residues long. From germline, CDR1 is SGHTS and CDR2 YDEGEE. Trimming took 3 bases from V and 3 from J, leaving 10 bases between them. The CDR3 spells CASSSILVYEQYV. CDR3 in DNA: TGTGCCAGCAGCTCTATACTAGTCTACGAGCAGTACGTC.

This chain links TRBV5-1 with TRBJ2-1; 12 nucleotides match TRBD2. Germline values: CDR1 SGHRS, CDR2 YFSETQ. The CDR3 runs 15 residues. V lost 2 bases and J lost 12; bases outside the gene matches: 9. The CDR3 nucleotides are TGCGCCAGCAGCTTCGGACTAGCGGGGCTGGGTCGGCAGTTCTTC. Its protein product is CASSFGLAGLGRQFF.

This sequence joins TRBV6-6 and TRBJ1-5, with TRBD1 matching 9 bases. Germline-derived CDR1 and CDR2 are MNHNY and SVGAGI (reference sequence). This CDR3 contains 16 residues. The CDR3 bases are TGTGCGGCTCGGGACAGGGATAGTTCGGGCAATCAGCCCCAGCATTTT. This translates into CAARDRDSSGNQPQHF.

The chain carries TRBV15 and TRBJ2-5; 7 bases map to TRBD1. The CDR3 extends over 16 amino acids. The germline gives CDR1 LNHNV, CDR2 YYDKDF (reference sequence). V shed 7 bases, J shed 5 bases, and the junction held 16 bases outside the gene matches. The CDR3, as DNA: TGTGCCACCACCCAAGGGGGCAGCCCCATATCCGAGACCCAGTACTTC. This gives the protein CATTQGGSPISETQYF.

The J gene is TRBJ2-1, the V gene TRBV5-8, with 9 nucleotides matching TRBD1. This CDR3 has 16 residues. Germline CDR1 SGHTS, CDR2 YDEGEE. V dropped 0 bases and J dropped 7; count of bases not matched to a gene: 8. The CDR3 is CASSLGGRQGGNEQFF. The CDR3 DNA follows: TGTGCCAGCAGCTTGGGGGGACGACAGGGGGGGAATGAGCAGTTCTTC.

The rearrangement links TRBV2 to TRBJ2-7; 12 bases align to TRBD2. CDR3 size: 15 residues. In germline, CDR1 is SNHLY, CDR2 FYNNEI. The CDR3 region is CASTGGLAGSYEQCV. As DNA, the CDR3 is TGTGCCAGCACTGGGGGACTAGCGGGTTCCTACGAGCAGTGCGTC.

The chain couples TRBV18 to TRBJ1-5; 8 nucleotides align to TRBD1. Germline-derived CDR1 and CDR2 are KGHSH and LQKENI. Unmatched junction bases numbered 3, after V lost 6 bases and J lost 5 bases. The CDR3 runs to 13 residues. The chain's CDR3 is CASSADRDQPQHF. The CDR3, as DNA: TGTGCCAGCTCCGCGGACAGGGATCAGCCCCAGCATTTT.

The V call is TRBV11-3, the J call TRBJ1-2; 7 bases line up with TRBD1. Germline assignment: CDR1 SGHNT and CDR2 YENEEA. The CDR3 spans 11 residues. With 8 bases clipped from V and 6 bases from J, the junction kept 3 bases outside the gene matches. CDR3 residues: CASGQGDGYTF. CDR3 bases: TGTGCCAGCGGGCAGGGGGATGGCTACACCTTC.

V is TRBV6-1 and J is TRBJ2-7, with D maybe TRBD1 (5 bases). V dropped 5 bases and J dropped 3 bases, with 11 bases sitting between them. Germline values: CDR1 MNHNS, CDR2 SASEGT. The CDR3 is 13 amino acids. This CDR3 is CASSSQQGYEQYV. The CDR3 nucleotides are TGTGCCAGCAGTAGTCAGCAGGGCTACGAGCAGTACGTC.

This clone came up once. The rearrangement links TRBV23-1 to TRBJ2-2, with 7 bases identical to TRBD2. TRBV23-1 is flagged as an ORF with uncertain function. The CDR3 contains 16 residues. After removal of 4 bases from V and 1 base from J, the junction contained 6 bases not matched to a gene. The CDR3 DNA sequence: TGCGCCAGCAGTCCGCGACTAGCTGAGAACACCGGGGAGCTGTTTTTT. This translates into CASSPRLAENTGELFF.

V and J are TRBV27 and TRBJ1-2, with 11 bases identical to TRBD1. The CDR3 has 13 residues. The V segment lost 1 base and the J segment 12 bases; nucleotides outside the gene matches: 4. Germline lookup yields CDR1 MNHEY and CDR2 SMNVEV (reference sequence). This CDR3 is CASSLWTGGENTF. CDR3 nucleotides: TGTGCCAGCAGTTTATGGACAGGGGGCGAGAACACCTTC.

The gene calls are TRBV27 and TRBJ1-5; 8 bases align to TRBD1. V was pared by 5 bases and J by 6 bases, with 6 bases of the junction left unmatched. This CDR3 has 14 residues. Germline-derived CDR1 and CDR2 are MNHEY and SMNVEV (reference sequence). CDR3 region: CASSPYQGAQPQHF. DNA for the CDR3: TGTGCCAGCAGTCCCTACCAGGGGGCTCAGCCCCAGCATTTT.

The chain has TRBV19 and TRBJ1-1, with D perhaps matching TRBD1 (6 bases). The CDR3 sequence is 14 residues long. With 5 bases removed from V and 7 bases from J, the gap between germline ends came to 17 bases. The germline V gene has CDR1 LNHDA and CDR2 SQIVND (reference sequence). CDR3: CASSPTGYRIEAFF. The CDR3 nucleotides read TGTGCCAGTAGTCCAACAGGGTATCGGATTGAAGCTTTCTTT.

The J gene is TRBJ1-1, the V gene TRBV5-1, with 9 nucleotides matching TRBD1. CDR3 length equals 17 residues. Looked up from germline, CDR1 is SGHRS and CDR2 is YFSETQ. The trim removed 2 bases at V and 6 bases at J, leaving 14 bases unmatched. CDR3 nucleotides: TGCGCCAGCAGCTTTACGGGACAGGGTGTCCCGGGGGCTGAAGCTTTCTTT. It encodes CASSFTGQGVPGAEAFF. The full variable domain, in which reference TRBV5-1 and TRBJ1-1 provide the parts outside the CDR3, is KAGVTQTPRYLIKTRGQQVTLSCSPISGHRSVSWYQQTPGQGLQFLFEYFSETQRNKGNFPGRFSGRQFSNSRSEMNVSTLELGDSALYLCASSFTGQGVPGAEAFFGQGTRLTVV.

The chain employs TRBV5-1 and TRBJ1-1; 7 positions agree with TRBD1. Per the germline V gene, CDR1 is SGHRS and CDR2 is YFSETQ. V shed 0 bases and J 4 bases; nucleotides not matched to a gene: 12. The CDR3 contains 17 residues. The CDR3 is CASSLARGGGKSTEAFF. CDR3 nucleotides: TGCGCCAGCAGCTTGGCCCGCGGAGGGGGCAAATCCACTGAAGCTTTCTTT.